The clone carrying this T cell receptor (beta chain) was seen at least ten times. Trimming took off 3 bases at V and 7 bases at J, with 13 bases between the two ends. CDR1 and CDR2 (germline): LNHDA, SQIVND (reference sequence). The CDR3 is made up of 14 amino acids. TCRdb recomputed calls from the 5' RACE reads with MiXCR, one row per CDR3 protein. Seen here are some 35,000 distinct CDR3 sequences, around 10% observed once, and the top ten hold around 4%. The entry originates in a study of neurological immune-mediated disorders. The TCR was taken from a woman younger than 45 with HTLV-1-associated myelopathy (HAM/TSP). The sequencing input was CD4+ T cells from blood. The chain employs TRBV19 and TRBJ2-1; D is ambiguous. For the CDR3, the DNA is TGTGCCAGTAGTATCCCGTTGGCTCCTAATGAGCAGTTCTTC. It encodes CASSIPLAPNEQFF.